The next 12 T cell receptor beta chains were all read from a single sample in a study of T cells after yellow fever vaccination. TCRdb recomputed calls from the 5' RACE reads with MiXCR, one row per CDR3 protein. This table has under 600,000 distinct CDR3 sequences, approximately 12% appearing once. The sample consisted of PBMCs, taken on the day of the yellow fever booster vaccination. The receptors originated from a young man who received the YFV17D yellow fever vaccine.

There are a few counts of this clonotype. V and J are TRBV7-9 and TRBJ1-4; the match to TRBD1 covers 10 bases. CDR1 SEHNR and CDR2 FQNEAQ come from the germline V gene (reference sequence). J was trimmed by 6 bases and V by 5 bases; bases with no gene match: 9. The CDR3 is made up of 16 amino acids. The CDR3 sequence is CASSPDGTGAHEKLFF. Written as DNA, the CDR3 is TGTGCCAGCAGCCCCGACGGGACAGGGGCCCATGAAAAACTGTTTTTT.

The chain employs TRBV19 and TRBJ2-4; D is ambiguous. Per the germline V gene, CDR1 is LNHDA and CDR2 is SQIVND (reference sequence). CDR3 length: 16 residues. V lost 2 bases, J lost 0 bases, and 11 bases lay in between. In DNA form, the CDR3 reads TGTGCCAGTAGTATACGCTGGGTGATAGCCAAAAACATTCAGTACTTC. Amino acid sequence: CASSIRWVIAKNIQYF.

Many counts were recorded for this clonotype. The rearrangement uses TRBV20-1 and TRBJ2-7, with 8 bases that match TRBD2. CDR1 and CDR2 (germline): DFQATT, SNEGSKA (reference sequence). The CDR3 is made up of 13 amino acids. J lost 3 bases, V lost 6 bases, and 7 bases had no gene match. The CDR3 nucleotides read TGCAGTGCCCCGAGCGGGAGCCTCTACGAGCAGTACTTC. Encoded protein: CSAPSGSLYEQYF.

This clonotype was picked up a small number of times. The chain has TRBV29-1 and TRBJ1-1; perhaps TRBD1 as D (5 bases). V was trimmed by 7 bases and J by 2 bases, leaving 20 bases between them. This CDR3 comprises 15 residues. In germline, CDR1 is SQVTM, CDR2 ANQGSEA. This CDR3 is CSGGWTWGRNTEAFF. DNA of the CDR3: TGCAGCGGGGGGTGGACCTGGGGACGAAACACTGAAGCTTTCTTT.

This chain joins TRBV29-1 and TRBJ2-1, with D perhaps TRBD1 (5 bases). Per the germline V gene, CDR1 is SQVTM and CDR2 is ANQGSEA. The CDR3 is 16 amino acids. Deletions cut 4 bases from V and 2 bases from J, with 18 bases between. The CDR3 loop reads CSVVPDRRVTYNEQFF. Here the CDR3 DNA reads TGCAGCGTTGTCCCCGACAGAAGAGTTACCTACAATGAGCAGTTCTTC.

The genes are TRBV5-5 and TRBJ1-5; the match to TRBD1 covers 11 bases. Looked up from germline, CDR1 is SGHKS and CDR2 is YYEKEE (reference sequence). The V gene end was trimmed by 0 bases and the J gene end by 4 bases; junction bases not matched to a gene: 3. The CDR3 is made up of 16 amino acids. The CDR3 region is CASSLAGTGGNQPQHF. CDR3 nucleotides: TGTGCCAGCAGCTTGGCCGGGACAGGGGGGAATCAGCCCCAGCATTTT.

This clonotype was recorded a few times. This chain connects TRBV20-1 to TRBJ2-2, with a tentative D call TRBD2 (5 bases). Trimming took off 0 bases at V and 4 bases at J, with 15 bases between the two ends. This CDR3 is built from 16 residues. The germline gives CDR1 DFQATT, CDR2 SNEGSKA (reference sequence). The CDR3 loop is CSAREASGRGTGELFF. The CDR3 DNA is TGCAGTGCTAGAGAGGCAAGCGGCCGAGGCACCGGGGAGCTGTTTTTT.

This chain links TRBV19 with TRBJ1-5; D gene unclear. The germline CDR1 and CDR2 sequences are LNHDA and SQIVND (reference sequence). Trimming removed 1 base at V and 0 bases at J, with 4 bases between. This CDR3 region has 14 residues. The CDR3 reads CASSIAPSNQPQHF. Here the CDR3 DNA reads TGTGCCAGTAGTATAGCTCCTAGCAATCAGCCCCAGCATTTT.

This clonotype showed up just a few times. The rearrangement joins TRBV12-3 or TRBV12-4 to TRBJ1-4; no clear D gene. The CDR3 length is 17 residues. Trimming left V 6 bases short and J 7 bases short, with 24 bases between. CDR3 bases: TGTGCCAGCAGATCCTATCCCGGAACCACCTCGGGTGAAAAACTGTTTTTT. This translates into CASRSYPGTTSGEKLFF.

There are many counts of this clonotype. The chain links TRBV20-1 to TRBJ1-2; a weak D match, TRBD1 (5 bases). V dropped 0 bases and J dropped 4 bases, with 9 bases sitting between them. Germline V CDR1 and CDR2: DFQATT, SNEGSKA (reference sequence). This CDR3 comprises 13 residues. This CDR3 is CSARDRGLYGYTF. DNA of the CDR3: TGCAGTGCTAGAGATAGGGGCCTCTATGGCTACACCTTC.

This clonotype was detected only a few times. V usage is TRBV7-8 and J usage is TRBJ2-3, with D uncertain. Germline lookup yields CDR1 SGHVS and CDR2 FQNEAQ. V was trimmed by 8 bases and J by 0 bases, leaving 12 bases between them. The CDR3 has 14 residues. DNA of the CDR3: TGTGCCAGCTACGTGGGGTTGAGCACAGATACGCAGTATTTT. Protein product: CASYVGLSTDTQYF.

This clonotype was observed a handful of times. The chain employs TRBV6-5 and TRBJ2-2, with 10 nucleotides matching TRBD1. Per the germline V gene, CDR1 is MNHEY and CDR2 is SVGAGI. This CDR3 spans 16 amino acids. The J segment lost 4 bases and the V segment lost 5 bases, leaving 7 bases of the junction unmatched. DNA for the CDR3: TGTGCCAGCAGTAACAAGGGACAGGGGTTCACCGGGGAGCTGTTTTTT. Protein: CASSNKGQGFTGELFF.